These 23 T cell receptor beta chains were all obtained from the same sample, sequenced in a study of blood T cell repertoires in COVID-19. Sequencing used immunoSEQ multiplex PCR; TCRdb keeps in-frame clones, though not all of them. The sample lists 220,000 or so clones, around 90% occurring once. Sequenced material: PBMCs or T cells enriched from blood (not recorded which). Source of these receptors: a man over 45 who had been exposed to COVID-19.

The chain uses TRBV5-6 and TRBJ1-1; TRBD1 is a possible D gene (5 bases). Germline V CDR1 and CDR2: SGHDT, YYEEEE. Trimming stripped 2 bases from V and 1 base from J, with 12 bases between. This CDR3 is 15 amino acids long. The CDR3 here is CASSFPQGWNTEAFF. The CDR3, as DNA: TGTGCCAGCAGCTTCCCCCAGGGATGGAACACTGAAGCTTTCTTT.

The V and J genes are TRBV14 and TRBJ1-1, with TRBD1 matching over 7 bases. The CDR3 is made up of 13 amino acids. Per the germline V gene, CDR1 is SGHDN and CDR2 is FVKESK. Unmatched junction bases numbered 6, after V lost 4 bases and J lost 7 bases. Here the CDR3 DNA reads TGTGCCAGCAGCCTCCACCGGGACAGTGAAGCTTTCTTT. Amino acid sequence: CASSLHRDSEAFF.

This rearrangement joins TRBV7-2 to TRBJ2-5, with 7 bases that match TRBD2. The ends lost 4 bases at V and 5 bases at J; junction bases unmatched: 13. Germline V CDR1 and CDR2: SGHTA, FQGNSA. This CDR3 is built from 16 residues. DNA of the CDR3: TGTGCCAGCAGCTCTCCGTCGGGCTTTAGCGGGGAGACCCAGTACTTC. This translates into CASSSPSGFSGETQYF.

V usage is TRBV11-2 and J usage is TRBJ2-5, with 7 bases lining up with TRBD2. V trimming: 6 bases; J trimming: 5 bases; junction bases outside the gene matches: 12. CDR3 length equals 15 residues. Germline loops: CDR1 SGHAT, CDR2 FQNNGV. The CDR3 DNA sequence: TGTGCCAGCAGTCACATGGGAGGGGTCGGGGAGACCCAGTACTTC. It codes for CASSHMGGVGETQYF.

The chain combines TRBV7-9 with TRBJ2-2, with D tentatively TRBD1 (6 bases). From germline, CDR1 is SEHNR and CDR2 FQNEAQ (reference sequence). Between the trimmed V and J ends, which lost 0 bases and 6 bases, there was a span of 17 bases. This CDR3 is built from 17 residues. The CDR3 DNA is TGTGCCAGCAGCTTAGCGTCTCCCCTACAGGGATCCGGGGAGCTGTTTTTT. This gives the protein CASSLASPLQGSGELFF.

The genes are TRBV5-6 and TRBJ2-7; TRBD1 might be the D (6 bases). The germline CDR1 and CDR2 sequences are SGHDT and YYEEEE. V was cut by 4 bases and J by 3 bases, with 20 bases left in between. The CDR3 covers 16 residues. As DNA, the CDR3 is TGTGCCAGCAGCCGAGAGACCGGGACACACGTCTACGAGCAGTACTTC. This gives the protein CASSRETGTHVYEQYF.

In DNA form, the CDR3 reads TGCGCCAGCAGCCTAACCCCCTTCGGACTAGCGGGAGGAGGGGCTGAGCAGTTCTTC. As protein: CASSLTPFGLAGGGAEQFF. The rearrangement joins TRBV4-1 to TRBJ2-1; TRBD2 matches 14 bases. Unmatched junction bases numbered 17, after V lost 4 bases and J lost 9 bases. The CDR3 totals 19 residues. The germline V gene encodes CDR1 MGHRA and CDR2 YSYEKL.

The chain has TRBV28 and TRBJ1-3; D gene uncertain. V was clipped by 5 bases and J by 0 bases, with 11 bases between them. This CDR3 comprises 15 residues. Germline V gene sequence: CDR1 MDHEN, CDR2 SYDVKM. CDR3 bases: TGTGCCAGCAGTCCCGTGCTAGGCTCTGGAAACACCATATATTTT. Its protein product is CASSPVLGSGNTIYF.

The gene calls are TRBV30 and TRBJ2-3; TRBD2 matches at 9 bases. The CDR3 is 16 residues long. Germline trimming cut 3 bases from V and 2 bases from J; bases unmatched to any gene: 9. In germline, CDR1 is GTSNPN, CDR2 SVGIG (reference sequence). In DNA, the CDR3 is TGTGCCTGGAGCCCGACTAGGACTAGCGACACAGATACGCAGTATTTT. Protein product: CAWSPTRTSDTDTQYF.

The CDR3 DNA reads TGTGCCAGCAGCTTCTCAGGCAGTTTAAACATTCAGTACTTC. Its protein product is CASSFSGSLNIQYF. V and J are TRBV13 and TRBJ2-4, with D unresolved. This CDR3 contains 14 residues. Germline CDR1 PRHDT, CDR2 FYEKMQ (reference sequence). Trimming shortened V by 3 bases and J by 6 bases, and 12 bases separated the two germline ends. The full variable domain, its missing parts supplied by reference TRBV13 and TRBJ2-4, is AAGVIQSPRHLIKEKRETATLKCYPIPRHDTVYWYQQGPGQDPQFLISFYEKMQSDKGSIPDRFSAQQFSDYHSELNMSSLELGDSALYFCASSFSGSLNIQYFGAGTRLSVL.

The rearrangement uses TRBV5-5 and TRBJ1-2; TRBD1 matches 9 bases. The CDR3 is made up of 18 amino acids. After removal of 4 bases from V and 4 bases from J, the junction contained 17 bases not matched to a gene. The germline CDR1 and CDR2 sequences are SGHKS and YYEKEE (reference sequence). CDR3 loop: CASSQDRGTARGIYGYTF. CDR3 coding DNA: TGTGCCAGCAGCCAGGACAGGGGAACGGCTAGGGGAATCTATGGCTACACCTTC.

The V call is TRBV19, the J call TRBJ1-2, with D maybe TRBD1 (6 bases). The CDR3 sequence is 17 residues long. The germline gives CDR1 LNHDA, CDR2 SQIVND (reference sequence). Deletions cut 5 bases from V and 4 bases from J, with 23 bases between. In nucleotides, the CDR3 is TGTGCCAGTAGTTCCACCGGGCAGGGGACAACGTTCTATGGCTACACCTTC. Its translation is CASSSTGQGTTFYGYTF.

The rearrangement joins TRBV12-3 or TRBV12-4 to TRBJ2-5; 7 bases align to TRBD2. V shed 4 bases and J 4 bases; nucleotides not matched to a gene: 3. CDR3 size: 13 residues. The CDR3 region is CASSSSGIETQYF. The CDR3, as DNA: TGTGCCAGCAGTTCCAGCGGGATAGAGACCCAGTACTTC.

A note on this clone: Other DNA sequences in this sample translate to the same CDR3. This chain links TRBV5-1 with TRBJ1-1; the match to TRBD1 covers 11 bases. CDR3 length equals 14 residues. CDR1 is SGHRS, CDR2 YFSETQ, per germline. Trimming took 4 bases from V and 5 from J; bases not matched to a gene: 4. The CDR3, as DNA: TGCGCCAGCAGCGAGGGGACAGGGGGGACTGAAGCTTTCTTT. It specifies CASSEGTGGTEAFF.

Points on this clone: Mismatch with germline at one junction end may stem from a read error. CDR3 amino acids: CASSLGKIGEGETQYF. CDR3 in DNA: TGTGCTAGCAGCTTAGGGAAGATCGGGGAGGGCGAGACCCAGTACTTC. This chain links TRBV7-7 with TRBJ2-5; 7 bases are a match to TRBD2. The CDR3 runs to 16 residues. Per germline, CDR1 SSHAT and CDR2 FNYEAQ (reference sequence).

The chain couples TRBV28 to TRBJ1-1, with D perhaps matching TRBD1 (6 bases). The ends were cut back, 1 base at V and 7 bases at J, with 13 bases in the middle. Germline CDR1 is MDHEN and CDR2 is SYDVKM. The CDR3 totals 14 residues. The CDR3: CASSLYQGRGEAFF. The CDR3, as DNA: TGTGCCAGCAGTTTATATCAGGGGCGCGGTGAAGCTTTCTTT.

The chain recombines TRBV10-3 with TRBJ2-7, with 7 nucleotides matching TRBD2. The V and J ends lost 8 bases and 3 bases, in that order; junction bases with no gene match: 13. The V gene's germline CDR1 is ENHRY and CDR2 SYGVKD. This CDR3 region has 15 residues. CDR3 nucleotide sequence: TGTGCCATCTCCTATCTAGCCGGGGGGAGCTACGAGCAGTACTTC. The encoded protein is CAISYLAGGSYEQYF.

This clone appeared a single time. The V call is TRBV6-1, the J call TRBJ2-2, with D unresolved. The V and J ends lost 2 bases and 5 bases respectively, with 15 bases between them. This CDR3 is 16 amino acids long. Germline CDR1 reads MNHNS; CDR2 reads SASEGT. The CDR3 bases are TGTGCCAGCAGTGAAAGGAGTCCGGCAAGGACCGGGGAGCTGTTTTTT. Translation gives CASSERSPARTGELFF.

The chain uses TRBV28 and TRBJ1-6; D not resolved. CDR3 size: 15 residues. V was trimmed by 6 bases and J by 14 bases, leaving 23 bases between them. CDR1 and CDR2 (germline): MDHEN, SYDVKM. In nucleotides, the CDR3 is TGTGCCAGCAGCTTTCCCCCCCCCGAGGGAGTAACCCTCCACTTT. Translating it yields CASSFPPPEGVTLHF.

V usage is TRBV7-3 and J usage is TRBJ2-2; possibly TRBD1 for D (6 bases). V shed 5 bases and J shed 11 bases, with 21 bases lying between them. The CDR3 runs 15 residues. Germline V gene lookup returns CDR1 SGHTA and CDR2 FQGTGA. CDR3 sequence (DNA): TGTGCCAGCAGCCGTAAAGGGGGAGCGGAAAGAGAGCTGTTTTTT. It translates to CASSRKGGAERELFF.

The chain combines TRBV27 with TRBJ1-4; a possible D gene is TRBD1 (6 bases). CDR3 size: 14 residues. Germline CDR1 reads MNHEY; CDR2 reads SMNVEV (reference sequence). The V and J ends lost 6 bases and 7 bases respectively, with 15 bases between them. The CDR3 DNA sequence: TGTGCCAGCAGCCCGACAGGAGAACCTGAAAAACTGTTTTTT. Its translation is CASSPTGEPEKLFF.

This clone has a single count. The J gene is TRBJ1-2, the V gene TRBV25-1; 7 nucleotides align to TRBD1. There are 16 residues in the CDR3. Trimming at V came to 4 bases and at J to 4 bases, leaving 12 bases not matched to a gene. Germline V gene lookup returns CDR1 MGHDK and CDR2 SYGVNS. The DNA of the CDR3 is TGTGCCAGCAGTGCCCCACAAACAGGGGATGTCTATGGCTACACCTTC. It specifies CASSAPQTGDVYGYTF.

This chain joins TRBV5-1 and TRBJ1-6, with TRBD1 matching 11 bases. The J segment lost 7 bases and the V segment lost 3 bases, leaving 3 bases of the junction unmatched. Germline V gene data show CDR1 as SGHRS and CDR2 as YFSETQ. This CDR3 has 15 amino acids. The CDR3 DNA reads TGCGCCAGCAGCTGGGGGACAGGGGGGAATTCACCCCTCCACTTT. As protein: CASSWGTGGNSPLHF.